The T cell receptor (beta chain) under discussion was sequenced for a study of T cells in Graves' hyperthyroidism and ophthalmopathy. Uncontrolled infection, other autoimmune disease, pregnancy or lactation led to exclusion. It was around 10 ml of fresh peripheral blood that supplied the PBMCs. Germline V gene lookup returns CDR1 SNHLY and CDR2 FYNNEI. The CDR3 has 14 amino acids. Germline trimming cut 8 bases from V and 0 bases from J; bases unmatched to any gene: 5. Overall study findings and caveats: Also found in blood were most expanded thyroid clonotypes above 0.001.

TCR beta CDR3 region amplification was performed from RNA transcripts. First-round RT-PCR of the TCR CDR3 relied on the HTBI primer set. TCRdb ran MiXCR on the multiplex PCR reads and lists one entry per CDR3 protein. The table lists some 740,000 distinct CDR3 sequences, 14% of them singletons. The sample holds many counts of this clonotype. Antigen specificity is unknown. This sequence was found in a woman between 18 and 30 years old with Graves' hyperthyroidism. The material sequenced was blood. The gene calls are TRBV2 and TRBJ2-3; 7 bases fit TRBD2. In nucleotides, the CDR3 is TGTGCCAGCCGGGCAGCGGGGAGCACAGATACGCAGTATTTT. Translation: CASRAAGSTDTQYF.